This passage covers 24 T cell receptor beta chains from one sample sequenced in a study of T cells of healthy individuals. MiXCR, applied by TCRdb to the 5' RACE reads, yields one record per CDR3 protein. The data contain around 98,000 distinct CDR3 sequences, approximately 15% of them seen just once; the ten biggest clones take up 6.2%. Every receptor here comes from a human donor in good health.

The V gene is TRBV20-1, the J gene TRBJ2-3, with 7 bases matching TRBD1. The germline CDR1 and CDR2 sequences are DFQATT and SNEGSKA (reference sequence). The CDR3 runs to 13 residues. V trimming: 7 bases; J trimming: 0 bases; junction bases outside the gene matches: 4. CDR3 sequence (DNA): TGCAGTGTCGAGGGACAGAGCACAGATACGCAGTATTTT. It encodes CSVEGQSTDTQYF.

The gene calls are TRBV6-5 and TRBJ1-2; D ambiguous. The CDR3 totals 14 residues. V was shortened by 5 bases and J by 1 base, with 11 bases between the two germline ends. CDR1 is MNHEY and CDR2 is SVGAGI in the germline V gene. The CDR3 DNA reads as TGTGCCAGCAGTAAATCGGCAGATAACTATGGCTACACCTTC. Translated, it gives CASSKSADNYGYTF.

This clonotype was observed a handful of times. The rearrangement links TRBV9 to TRBJ2-2; 7 bases match TRBD2. With 2 bases clipped from V and 4 bases from J, the junction kept 5 bases outside the gene matches. The V gene's germline CDR1 is SGDLS and CDR2 YYNGEE. CDR3 length: 15 residues. The CDR3 spells CASSVGGSVTGELFF. CDR3 bases: TGTGCCAGCAGCGTGGGCGGGAGTGTCACCGGGGAGCTGTTTTTT.

The table lists this clonotype with a few counts. The rearrangement links TRBV20-1 to TRBJ2-7; 12 bases align to TRBD2. Losses at the gene ends were 6 bases for V and 2 bases for J; bases not matched to a gene: 11. The germline V gene encodes CDR1 DFQATT and CDR2 SNEGSKA (reference sequence). This CDR3 spans 16 amino acids. The CDR3: CSAKWTSGATPYEQYF. The DNA of the CDR3 is TGCAGTGCAAAATGGACTAGCGGGGCGACCCCCTACGAGCAGTACTTC.

Concerning this clonotype: A much larger clone sits a single nucleotide away, making a read error possible. V is TRBV4-2 and J is TRBJ2-7, with 10 bases fitting TRBD2. CDR3 length: 16 amino acids. Trimming at V came to 1 base and at J to 0 bases, leaving 3 bases not matched to a gene. CDR1 is LGHNA and CDR2 is YNFKEQ in the germline V gene. The chain's CDR3 is CASSQVRTSGSYEQYF. The CDR3 DNA is TGTGCCAGCAGCCAAGTTCGGACTAGCGGCTCCTACGAGCAGTACTTC.

There are a few counts of this clonotype. The CDR3, as DNA: TGTGCCAGCAGCTTATGGCAGGCGAGAGACACCGGGGAGCTGTTTTTT. The encoded protein is CASSLWQARDTGELFF. This chain uses TRBV7-6 with TRBJ2-2; D not certain. CDR3 length: 16 residues. Germline V gene data show CDR1 as SGHVS and CDR2 as FNYEAQ. The V gene lost 2 bases and the J gene lost 3 bases, with 13 bases spanning the gap.

V usage is TRBV20-1 and J usage is TRBJ2-3; 8 nucleotides agree with TRBD2. J gave up 2 bases and V 3 bases, and 4 bases lay outside the gene matches. The germline V gene encodes CDR1 DFQATT and CDR2 SNEGSKA (reference sequence). This CDR3 is 14 amino acids long. CDR3 sequence (DNA): TGCAGTGCTAGGGCCGGGGGGGCCACAGATACGCAGTATTTT. It yields the protein CSARAGGATDTQYF.

This clonotype was picked up a small number of times. The CDR3 is CSARDNEKLFF. The DNA of the CDR3 is TGCAGTGCTAGAGATAATGAAAAACTGTTTTTT. The chain has TRBV20-1 and TRBJ1-4; D ambiguous. The germline V gene encodes CDR1 DFQATT and CDR2 SNEGSKA (reference sequence). The CDR3 spans 11 residues. Between the trimmed V and J ends, which lost 0 bases and 4 bases, there was a span of 0 bases.

This clonotype came up many times. The V gene is TRBV20-1, the J gene TRBJ1-5; no definite D call. Per the germline V gene, CDR1 is DFQATT and CDR2 is SNEGSKA (reference sequence). V gave up 0 bases and J gave up 7 bases, with 7 bases separating them. The CDR3 extends over 12 amino acids. The chain's CDR3 is CSARDSAQPQHF. CDR3 sequence (DNA): TGCAGTGCTAGAGATTCGGCCCAGCCCCAGCATTTT.

This clonotype has more than one count but fewer than ten. V gene TRBV4-1 combines with J gene TRBJ2-7; D might be TRBD2 (5 bases). Germline V gene data show CDR1 as MGHRA and CDR2 as YSYEKL. The CDR3 runs to 16 residues. V gave up 0 bases and J gave up 4 bases, with 16 bases separating them. CDR3 in DNA: TGCGCCAGCAGCCAAGATCGAGGGCCCAGTCTGTACGAGCAGTACTTC. Residues: CASSQDRGPSLYEQYF.

In its sample, this clonotype was seen a few times. V usage is TRBV27 and J usage is TRBJ2-7; D is ambiguous. Germline CDR1 and CDR2: MNHEY and SMNVEV (reference sequence). The CDR3 is made up of 14 amino acids. Trimming removed 2 bases at V and 0 bases at J, with 8 bases between. The CDR3 protein is CASSLVGSSYEQYF. The CDR3 DNA is TGTGCCAGCAGTTTAGTGGGCAGCTCCTACGAGCAGTACTTC.

This clonotype was counted at least ten times. The chain links TRBV20-1 to TRBJ1-5; 8 bases line up with TRBD1. The CDR3 contains 15 residues. The germline V gene has CDR1 DFQATT and CDR2 SNEGSKA (reference sequence). The V segment lost 5 bases and the J segment 0 bases; nucleotides outside the gene matches: 6. CDR3 sequence (DNA): TGCAGTGCTCCAATCCAGGGGGCTAGCAATCAGCCCCAGCATTTT. Protein sequence: CSAPIQGASNQPQHF.

This clonotype was picked up a small number of times. The J gene is TRBJ1-5, the V gene TRBV20-1; D gene uncertain. From germline, CDR1 is DFQATT and CDR2 SNEGSKA (reference sequence). The CDR3 is made up of 12 amino acids. The V gene lost 6 bases and the J gene lost 1 base, with 7 bases spanning the gap. CDR3 nucleotide sequence: TGCAGTGCAAAATTGAGCAATCAGCCCCAGCATTTT. Translation: CSAKLSNQPQHF.

This clonotype was found many times. V usage is TRBV11-3 and J usage is TRBJ2-1; D is perhaps TRBD1 (6 bases). Per germline, CDR1 SGHNT and CDR2 YENEEA. V shed 1 base and J shed 0 bases, with 10 bases lying between them. The CDR3 runs to 16 residues. CDR3 bases: TGTGCCAGCAGCTTAGGTGTAGGGGGCTCCTACAATGAGCAGTTCTTC. Translated, it gives CASSLGVGGSYNEQFF.

This clonotype was picked up a small number of times. The chain carries TRBV7-2 and TRBJ2-4; TRBD2 is a possible D gene (5 bases). V was cut by 4 bases and J by 8 bases, with 15 bases left in between. Germline values: CDR1 SGHTA, CDR2 FQGNSA. There are 14 residues in the CDR3. CDR3 in amino acids: CASSSARAADIQYF. The DNA of the CDR3 is TGTGCCAGCAGCTCGGCACGGGCAGCGGACATTCAGTACTTC.

The chain is built from TRBV5-1 and TRBJ2-1; 16 positions match TRBD2. With 4 bases clipped from V and 5 bases from J, the junction kept 6 bases outside the gene matches. CDR3 length: 17 residues. The V gene's germline CDR1 is SGHRS and CDR2 YFSETQ. The CDR3 reads CASSGGLAGGLHNEQFF. CDR3 nucleotides: TGCGCCAGCAGCGGGGGACTAGCGGGAGGGTTGCACAATGAGCAGTTCTTC.

V is TRBV4-3 and J is TRBJ2-5; D is perhaps TRBD2 (6 bases). This CDR3 is 16 amino acids long. The germline V and J ends were trimmed by 0 bases and 5 bases, with 16 bases remaining between them. Germline V gene sequence: CDR1 LGHNA, CDR2 YSLEER. The CDR3 spells CASSQERGDVSETQYF. The CDR3 region has the DNA TGCGCCAGCAGCCAAGAGCGGGGAGACGTTTCTGAGACCCAGTACTTC.

This sequence joins TRBV5-4 and TRBJ2-1; tentative D call: TRBD1 (6 bases). This CDR3 region has 14 residues. Germline V lookup: CDR1 SGHNT, CDR2 YYREEE (reference sequence). V was clipped by 5 bases and J by 4 bases, with 13 bases between them. The CDR3 coding sequence is TGTGCCAGCAGTCCCCGGGGACAATACAATGAGCAGTTCTTC. Protein: CASSPRGQYNEQFF.

The chain combines TRBV5-1 with TRBJ2-1, with D hard to call. This CDR3 contains 13 residues. The germline V gene has CDR1 SGHRS and CDR2 YFSETQ. Deletions cut 0 bases from V and 8 bases from J, with 9 bases between. The CDR3 here is CASSLVPADEQFF. Written as DNA, the CDR3 is TGCGCCAGCAGCTTGGTGCCGGCCGATGAGCAGTTCTTC.

The rearrangement links TRBV6-4 to TRBJ2-3, with TRBD2 identical over 7 bases. This CDR3 contains 16 residues. The trim removed 0 bases at V and 6 bases at J, leaving 9 bases unmatched. Germline assignment: CDR1 MRHNA and CDR2 SNTAGT. The CDR3 sequence is CASSDSIGTNRDTQYF. The CDR3 coding sequence is TGTGCCAGCAGTGACTCTATCGGGACTAATCGCGATACGCAGTATTTT.

The sample holds many counts of this clonotype. CDR3: CASSATNSGANVLTF. CDR3 in DNA: TGTGCCAGCAGTGCAACTAACTCTGGGGCCAACGTCCTGACTTTC. This chain uses TRBV6-1 with TRBJ2-6; D is ambiguous. CDR1 MNHNS and CDR2 SASEGT come from the germline V gene. The CDR3 consists of 15 residues. Between the trimmed V and J ends, which lost 4 bases and 0 bases, there was a span of 7 bases.

The genes are TRBV14 and TRBJ2-1; D call uncertain. V was trimmed by 3 bases and J by 0 bases, leaving 12 bases between them. Per the germline V gene, CDR1 is SGHDN and CDR2 is FVKESK. The CDR3 has 16 residues. CDR3 residues: CASSQIVWDSYNEQFF. CDR3 nucleotide sequence: TGTGCCAGCAGCCAGATTGTCTGGGACTCCTACAATGAGCAGTTCTTC.

Only a few counts were recorded for this clonotype. CDR3 loop: CATSRDLPGGSDTQYF. The CDR3, as DNA: TGTGCCACCAGCAGAGATCTCCCGGGAGGATCAGATACGCAGTATTTT. This chain connects TRBV15 to TRBJ2-3; 7 positions match TRBD2. The V segment lost 0 bases and the J segment 4 bases; nucleotides outside the gene matches: 7. The germline CDR1 and CDR2 sequences are LNHNV and YYDKDF (reference sequence). The CDR3 is 16 amino acids.

The CDR3 DNA reads TGTGCCAGCAGCTTTTCACGGGGCCGTTCACCCCTCCACTTT. Protein sequence: CASSFSRGRSPLHF. The chain couples TRBV11-1 to TRBJ1-6, with D possibly matching TRBD1 (5 bases). With 3 bases removed from V and 9 bases from J, the gap between germline ends came to 12 bases. The CDR3 has 14 residues. Germline CDR1 is SGHAT and CDR2 is FQDESV (reference sequence).